Sequencing of this TCR beta chain was carried out in a study of blood T cell repertoires in COVID-19. Study overall: Acute and convalescent COVID-19 specimens originated in the United States, Italy and Spain. Sources were T cells, B-cell-depleted T cells, or PBMCs; the material itself was cDNA or gDNA.

A single count supports this clone. Enrolled through a virtual design, the participants were between about 18 and 100 years of age and came from fewer than 30 US areas. Donors in Cohort 3 who had recovered were those with two negative PCRs, healthcare professional clearance, or resolution of their symptoms. Trimming removed 2 bases from V and 7 bases from J; junction bases left unmatched: 4. CDR3 length: 14 residues. CDR1 SGHNT and CDR2 YENEEA come from the germline V gene. Clones were read by immunoSEQ multiplex PCR, and TCRdb kept only the in-frame ones, dropping some. The sample has a few hundred thousand clones, approximately 91% seen once.

J is TRBJ2-1 and V is TRBV11-3; 8 positions match TRBD2. The sample comprised PBMCs or T cells enriched from blood (not recorded which). The sequence was obtained from a woman in her thirties or forties who had recovered from COVID-19. The CDR3 loop is CASSLLSGENEQFF. In nucleotides, the CDR3 is TGTGCCAGCAGCTTACTTAGCGGGGAGAATGAGCAGTTCTTC.